The following is a T cell receptor beta chain sequence with its context. Its antigen is currently not known. The record has no base qualities; no much larger clone is one base away. The CDR3 regions of human TCRbeta chains were subjected to immunosequencing. Per the source publication's procedure: Repertoire TCRs were checked for matches against a reference library of SARS-CoV-2-specific TCRs that had been generated using the MIRA antigen-specificity platform. Breadth was defined as the fraction of unique TCRs that were SARS-CoV-2-associated. Depth was defined as the fraction of total T cells that were SARS-CoV-2-associated. Each spike-specific TCR was assigned to its reactive spike region and to a CD4 or CD8 class using the MIRA data. Log10-transformed breadth and depth values were compared by one-way ANOVA with Sidak's multiple comparisons tests. TCRdb obtained this table from immuneACCESS and retained in-frame rearrangements with V and J assigned. These tables miss some clones; where compared with another copy, unresolved V genes account for less than half of the shortfall, and the remainder is unexplained. That table furnishes V, J and clone size, whereas the DNA furnished D and trimming. This sample gives roughly 86,000 clones in total; 80% to 90% of them show up just once. Around 29% of the sample belongs to the ten largest clones.

V and J lose 5 bases and 9 bases, and a span of 11 bases separates them. CDR1 and CDR2, looked up from the germline V gene (reference sequence), are LNHDA and SQIVND. Inclusive of the bounding cysteine and phenylalanine, the CDR3 is 13 residues long. The read is trimmed to its CDR3 DNA, 39 bases read in frame from base 1. This sample is part of a study of T cell responses to AZD1222 COVID-19 vaccine (dated by TCRdb to about 2021). In the study overall: Because spike-specific TCR depth and breadth did not differ between the two schedules, AZD1222 recipients who got a second dose at roughly 4 weeks were pooled with those who got a second dose at roughly 12 weeks. A total of approximately 240 trial participants underwent TCR sequencing, of whom some 210 received two doses of AZD1222 and 26 received two doses of the MenACWY control vaccine. Trial participants were enrolled by age into 18-55, 56-69 and 70-plus year subgroups, with 148, 28 and 57 TCR-sequenced participants respectively. Summary of the overall study and its limitations: Because no day 14 peak-response samples were available, the repertoires could be characterized only after the peak T cell response. Participants were mostly white British and included more females than males, and it was suggested by the authors that clonal diversity may have been underestimated. Conclusions about previously exposed vaccinees are limited because only five to seven AZD1222 recipients were SARS-CoV-2 seropositive at baseline. CD4 TCRs associated with the vaccine covered the entire spike protein, and the dominant responses were in regions 160-218 and 743-854. The 56-69-year group was small, and its depth increase did not reach significance, likely because of low power. After two AZD1222 doses, both the breadth and the depth of spike-specific TCRs were significantly higher than at day 0 and than in MenACWY recipients. Reportedly, close to half of the unique spike-specific TCRs recognized epitopes lying outside the regions that are mutated in the B.1.351 and B.1.1.7 variants.

Reading the label with the study, this specimen's time point is: baseline before first vaccination. Samples from vaccinated people were obtained from the UK trials COV001 and COV002, which included a single-blind randomized controlled phase 2/3 trial of AZD1222 (ChAdOx1 nCoV-19) in healthy adults. For TCRbeta chain sequencing, PBMC samples were collected from trial participants at day 0 and at day 28 after the second dose. This TCR came from an adult in good health. This chain joins TRBV19 to TRBJ1-6, with TRBD1 perhaps the D gene, on 5 matching bases. This specimen consisted of peripheral blood, obtained on day 0 of AZD1222 vaccination. The DNA sequence reads TGTGCCAGTAGTGACATAAGGGGTTCACCCCTCCACTTT. It codes for CASSDIRGSPLHF.